The 14 T cell receptor beta chains below come from one sample, sequenced in a study of OX40 agonist ivuxolimab in advanced cancers. Method: immunoSEQ multiplex PCR; TCRdb's copy keeps in-frame clones and lacks some. This sample has several thousand clones; approximately 80% occur once, and the top ten carry about 19%. This material consisted of CD4+ or CD8+ T cells sorted from blood, taken in a trial of the OX40 agonist ivuxolimab. These receptors all stem from an adult with an advanced solid tumor such as melanoma, head and neck, liver or kidney cancer.

The chain combines TRBV2 with TRBJ1-3; 7 bases agree with TRBD1. The germline V gene has CDR1 SNHLY and CDR2 FYNNEI. Germline trimming cut 5 bases from V and 2 bases from J; bases unmatched to any gene: 3. CDR3 length equals 14 residues. CDR3 in DNA: TGTGCCAGCAGTCCAGACAGGGCTGGAAACACCATATATTTT. It encodes CASSPDRAGNTIYF.

V usage is TRBV2 and J usage is TRBJ1-1; D not certain. Germline values: CDR1 SNHLY, CDR2 FYNNEI. This CDR3 is 16 amino acids long. Trimming stripped 5 bases from V and 4 bases from J, with 20 bases between. Here the CDR3 DNA reads TGTGCCAGCAGTTCCCTTCCGTACGAGGGTGGCACTGAAGCTTTCTTT. This encodes CASSSLPYEGGTEAFF.

The CDR3 loop reads CASSVSRGATDTQYF. DNA for the CDR3: TGTGCCAGCAGTGTATCGCGGGGCGCCACAGATACGCAGTATTTT. This rearrangement joins TRBV25-1 to TRBJ2-3; tentatively, D is TRBD2 (6 bases). The CDR3 runs 15 residues. Germline assignment: CDR1 MGHDK and CDR2 SYGVNS. The V end lost 4 bases, the J end lost 2 bases, and 13 bases lay between the germline ends.

J is TRBJ1-1 and V is TRBV5-4; maybe TRBD1 (5 bases). CDR1 and CDR2 (germline): SGHNT, YYREEE (reference sequence). The germline V and J ends were trimmed by 4 bases and 5 bases, with 15 bases remaining between them. The CDR3 runs to 14 residues. CDR3 sequence reads: CASSLDSGLTEAFF. CDR3 DNA sequence: TGTGCCAGCAGCCTAGACAGTGGACTGACTGAAGCTTTCTTT. Complete variable domain (other parts from reference TRBV5-4 and TRBJ1-1): ETGVTQSPTHLIKTRGQQVTLRCSSQSGHNTVSWYQQALGQGPQFIFQYYREEENGRGNFPPRFSGLQFPNYSSELNVNALELDDSALYLCASSLDSGLTEAFFGQGTRLTVV.

The chain links TRBV5-4 to TRBJ1-6, with a weak D call TRBD1 (5 bases). Germline CDR1 reads SGHNT; CDR2 reads YYREEE (reference sequence). V lost 4 bases, J lost 0 bases, and 11 bases lay in between. This CDR3 comprises 16 residues. The CDR3, as DNA: TGTGCCAGCAGCAAGGACACTTTCTCCTATAATTCACCCCTCCACTTT. Translated, it gives CASSKDTFSYNSPLHF.

The chain combines TRBV5-4 with TRBJ1-2; tentative D call: TRBD1 (5 bases). Trimming shortened V by 4 bases and J by 6 bases, and 22 bases separated the two germline ends. CDR1 and CDR2 from the germline V gene are SGHNT and YYREEE (reference sequence). The CDR3 loop spans 16 amino acids. For the CDR3, the DNA is TGTGCCAGCAGCCAAGCGACGGGGGAGGAAGAGAATGGCTACACCTTC. It encodes CASSQATGEEENGYTF. Looking up the rest from reference TRBV5-4 and TRBJ1-2 gives the full variable domain: ETGVTQSPTHLIKTRGQQVTLRCSSQSGHNTVSWYQQALGQGPQFIFQYYREEENGRGNFPPRFSGLQFPNYSSELNVNALELDDSALYLCASSQATGEEENGYTFGSGTRLTVV.

This clone was picked up one time. The J gene is TRBJ2-7, the V gene TRBV7-6; perhaps D is TRBD1 or TRBD2 (6 bases each). The CDR3 spans 13 residues. With 4 bases removed from V and 6 bases from J, the gap between germline ends came to 13 bases. Germline V gene lookup returns CDR1 SGHVS and CDR2 FNYEAQ. The CDR3 DNA sequence: TGTGCCAGCAGCTGGAGGGGGGCGGGCGAGCAGTACTTC. It is translated as CASSWRGAGEQYF.

The rearrangement joins TRBV10-1 to TRBJ1-1; 9 bases match TRBD1. Germline loops: CDR1 WNHNN, CDR2 SYGVQD (reference sequence). There are 15 residues in the CDR3. The J segment lost 11 bases and the V segment lost 0 bases, leaving 10 bases of the junction unmatched. CDR3 protein: CASSESLDRGFLAFF. CDR3 bases: TGCGCCAGCAGTGAGTCGCTGGACAGGGGATTTCTGGCTTTCTTT.

This chain uses TRBV21-1 with TRBJ2-5; TRBD1, the D gene given by the table, was not confirmed from the DNA. TRBV21-1 is a pseudogene. The CDR3 is 17 residues long. The CDR3 loop reads CASSKEKWGQAEETQYF. In DNA, the CDR3 is TGTGCCAGCAGCAAAGAAAAGTGGGGACAGGCAGAAGAGACCCAGTACTTC.

V gene TRBV9 combines with J gene TRBJ2-1; D not certain. This CDR3 region has 16 residues. Trimming removed 1 base from V and 0 bases from J, with 11 bases in between. CDR1 is SGDLS, CDR2 YYNGEE, per germline. The CDR3 region is CASSVSVLSSYNEQFF. CDR3 sequence (DNA): TGTGCCAGCAGCGTATCCGTCTTAAGCTCCTACAATGAGCAGTTCTTC.

This clone was seen only a few times. The V and J genes are TRBV19 and TRBJ1-2, with D perhaps TRBD1 (5 bases). Trimming removed 0 bases from V and 6 bases from J, with 14 bases in between. CDR3 size: 15 residues. The germline gives CDR1 LNHDA, CDR2 SQIVND (reference sequence). The CDR3, as DNA: TGTGCCAGTAGTATAGATCTCCACCCGGGGGATGGCTACACCTTC. Amino acid sequence: CASSIDLHPGDGYTF. Complete variable domain (other parts from reference TRBV19 and TRBJ1-2): DGGITQSPKYLFRKEGQNVTLSCEQNLNHDAMYWYRQDPGQGLRLIYYSQIVNDFQKGDIAEGYSVSREKKESFPLTVTSAQKNPTAFYLCASSIDLHPGDGYTFGSGTRLTVV.

The chain links TRBV30 to TRBJ1-3; D might be TRBD1 (6 bases). Trimming took off 4 bases at V and 4 bases at J, with 17 bases between the two ends. The CDR3 loop spans 15 amino acids. Per germline, CDR1 GTSNPN and CDR2 SVGIG (reference sequence). CDR3 bases: TGTGCCTGGACCCGCCGGGGGGCGAGGGGAAACACCATATATTTT. Translation gives CAWTRRGARGNTIYF.

The chain couples TRBV28 to TRBJ2-1; D unclear. Germline CDR1 reads MDHEN; CDR2 reads SYDVKM. V was pared by 0 bases and J by 5 bases, with 2 bases between. This CDR3 is 12 amino acids long. The CDR3 sequence: CASSLWNNEQFF. The CDR3 nucleotides read TGTGCCAGCAGTTTATGGAACAATGAGCAGTTCTTC.

The chain employs TRBV27 and TRBJ2-3; D uncertain. This CDR3 contains 14 residues. The germline V and J ends were trimmed by 3 bases and 0 bases, with 7 bases remaining between them. Germline V gene lookup returns CDR1 MNHEY and CDR2 SMNVEV (reference sequence). The CDR3 nucleotides are TGTGCCAGCAGTTTTGCCTCTAGCACAGATACGCAGTATTTT. Residues: CASSFASSTDTQYF.